This TCR beta chain was recorded in a study of control samples from healthy donors and cancer patients. Clones were sequenced by immunoSEQ multiplex PCR, and TCRdb holds only the in-frame ones, with some missing. Here the sample spans fewer than 30,000 clones, 87% being singletons. J was trimmed by 8 bases and V by 7 bases; bases with no gene match: 9. The CDR3 spans 13 residues. The V gene is TRBV12-3 or TRBV12-4, the J gene TRBJ1-2; TRBD1 matches at 8 bases. The sequencing input was PBMCs. This sequence originates from a woman between 40 and 55 years old with lung cancer. In nucleotides, the CDR3 is TGTGCCAGCACCCCCCAGGGGGCTCGCGGCTACACCTTC. This sequence encodes CASTPQGARGYTF.